Listed below are T cell receptor beta chains from one sample, sequenced in a study of a mutant IDH1 vaccine in newly diagnosed glioma. Using immunoSEQ multiplex PCR, the repertoire was profiled, and TCRdb retains in-frame clones only, with some absent. The sample consists of 25,000 to 30,000 clones, 65% to 85% of them appearing once. The antigens of these receptors remain unknown. The sample consisted of PBMCs, taken from a glioma patient whose treatment included an IDH1 peptide vaccine. The receptors come from a woman aged 18-29 years with glioma. CDR3s include the opening cysteine and the closing phenylalanine or tryptophan. The D gene is left open where the match is weak. Size tells how often a clone was seen (once, few, many) or the class of an expanded clone, and some rows leave it out.

clone_size | j_call | v_call | d_call | cdr3_nt | cdr3_aa
once | TRBJ1-3 | TRBV6-1 | TRBD1 | TGTGCCAGCAGCGTACAGGGGAGCTCTGGAAACACCATATATTTT | CASSVQGSSGNTIYF
NA | TRBJ2-7 | TRBV19 | TRBD2 | TGTGCCAGTAGTGGGGGGGACGGATCGCGACAGTACTTC | CASSGGDGSRQYF
NA | TRBJ1-3 | TRBV6-5 | NA | TGTGCCAGCAGACGCCTGGGGATAGGAAACACCATATATTTT | CASRRLGIGNTIYF
NA | TRBJ2-7 | TRBV9 | NA | TGTGCCAGCAGCGGGGGACCCTCCTACGAGCAGTACTTC | CASSGGPSYEQYF
NA | TRBJ2-1 | TRBV4-3 | TRBD2 | TGCGCCAGCAGCCAAGACGGACTAGCGGATAACAATGAGCAGTTCTTC | CASSQDGLADNNEQFF
NA | TRBJ2-7 | TRBV6-5 | NA | TGTGCCAGCAGTTACTCGATACAGGGACTCTACGAGCAGTACTTC | CASSYSIQGLYEQYF
medium-sized | TRBJ2-3 | TRBV5-1 | NA | TGCGCCAGCAGCACAGGGACCACGAGGGATACGCAGTATTTT | CASSTGTTRDTQYF
NA | TRBJ2-6 | TRBV29-1 | NA | TGCAGCGTTCCACGTGGTGGGGGGAGCTCTGGGGCCAACGTCCTGACTTTC | CSVPRGGGSSGANVLTF
NA | TRBJ2-2 | TRBV19 | NA | TGTGCCAGTAGTCAACAGGCGAACACCGGGGAGCTGTTTTTT | CASSQQANTGELFF
NA | TRBJ2-5 | TRBV7-8 | NA | TGTGCCAGCAGCCCCGAGGGACTGGGAGGGACCCAGTACTTC | CASSPEGLGGTQYF
NA | TRBJ1-2 | TRBV6-5 | NA | TGTGCCAGCAGTTGTTCGACAGTTCTTGGCTACACCTTC | CASSCSTVLGYTF
few | TRBJ1-1 | TRBV5-4 | TRBD1 | TGTGCCAGCAGCTTGGCGGGACAGATACACATGAACACTGAAGCTTTCTTT | CASSLAGQIHMNTEAFF
medium-sized | TRBJ2-3 | TRBV5-5 | TRBD1 | TGTGCCAGCAGCTTGGAGGCAGGGGGCGCAGATACGCAGTATTTT | CASSLEAGGADTQYF
once | TRBJ2-1 | TRBV29-1 | TRBD1 | TGCAGCGTTGAAGATGGACAGGGCAATGAGCAGTTCTTC | CSVEDGQGNEQFF
once | TRBJ2-1 | TRBV25-1 | NA | TGTGCCAGCAGTTGGCTAGGAGGCTCCTACAATGAGCAGTTCTTC | CASSWLGGSYNEQFF
NA | TRBJ2-2 | TRBV18 | NA | TGTGCCAGCTCGCTAACCGGGACACCGAACACCGGGGAGCTGTTTTTT | CASSLTGTPNTGELFF
NA | TRBJ2-7 | TRBV29-1 | NA | TGCAGCGTTGTGAGACAGAACTACGAGCAGTACTTC | CSVVRQNYEQYF
once | TRBJ1-2 | TRBV5-1 | NA | TGCGCCAGCAGCCCCGAGACACGGACCATGAGAGGCTACACCTTC | CASSPETRTMRGYTF
NA | TRBJ2-2 | TRBV7-9 | TRBD2 | TGTGCCAGCTTGACTAGCGGGGGATCCGGGGAGCTGTTTTTT | CASLTSGGSGELFF
medium-sized | TRBJ1-5 | TRBV28 | NA | TGTGCCAGCAGTTTGACAGAATACAATCAGCCCCAGCATTTT | CASSLTEYNQPQHF
NA | TRBJ2-7 | TRBV6-6 | TRBD2 | TGTGCCAGCAGTTCAGAGCGGGGGGGATACGAGCAGTACTTC | CASSSERGGYEQYF
NA | TRBJ2-7 | TRBV28 | NA | TGTGCCAGCGGTACGGAGTCCTACGAGCAGTACTTC | CASGTESYEQYF